Presented here are 16 T cell receptor beta chains from one specimen sequenced in a study of early T cells in non-severe SARS-CoV-2 infection. TCRdb processed the 5' RACE reads anew with MiXCR; each CDR3 protein has one entry. The sample consists of around 26,000 distinct CDR3 sequences, around 4.6% of them appearing once. The sample taken for sequencing was whole blood. Source of these receptors: an adult who was a healthcare worker with PCR-confirmed SARS-CoV-2 infection or an uninfected control (not recorded which).

This clonotype appeared many times. The chain carries TRBV20-1 and TRBJ2-1; 7 bases line up with TRBD2. CDR3 length: 17 residues. Germline CDR1 reads DFQATT; CDR2 reads SNEGSKA (reference sequence). V shed 6 bases, J shed 0 bases, and the junction held 14 bases outside the gene matches. The CDR3 loop reads CSAVNQREPRSYNEQFF. As DNA, the CDR3 is TGCAGTGCCGTTAACCAGCGGGAACCCCGCTCCTACAATGAGCAGTTCTTC.

In this sample, this clonotype turned up many times. This sequence joins TRBV5-3 and TRBJ1-1, with TRBD1 matching over 9 bases. TRBV5-3 is an open reading frame whose function is uncertain. This CDR3 spans 17 amino acids. J lost 5 bases, V lost 4 bases, and 15 bases had no gene match. The CDR3 sequence: CARSPSRGTGRWTEAFF. The DNA for the CDR3 is TGTGCCAGAAGCCCCAGCCGCGGGACAGGGCGATGGACTGAAGCTTTCTTT.

This clonotype showed up many times. This chain connects TRBV11-2 to TRBJ2-3, with TRBD1 matching 8 bases. The trim removed 4 bases at V and 5 bases at J, leaving 5 bases unmatched. This CDR3 has 14 amino acids. Per the germline V gene, CDR1 is SGHAT and CDR2 is FQNNGV. The CDR3 spells CASSWAGGIDTQYF. For the CDR3, the DNA is TGTGCCAGCAGCTGGGCAGGGGGCATAGATACGCAGTATTTT. The entire variable domain, with the rest obtained from reference TRBV11-2 and TRBJ2-3, is as follows: EAGVAQSPRYKIIEKRQSVAFWCNPISGHATLYWYQQILGQGPKLLIQFQNNGVVDDSQLPKDRFSAERLKGVDSTLKIQPAKLEDSAVYLCASSWAGGIDTQYFGPGTRLTVL.

This clonotype was seen ten or more times. The chain is built from TRBV5-6 and TRBJ1-2; D gene ambiguous. Trimming left V 1 base short and J 7 bases short, with 14 bases between. Germline CDR1 reads SGHDT; CDR2 reads YYEEEE. The CDR3 covers 14 residues. The CDR3 coding sequence is TGTGCCAGCAGCTTGATAGCACCGCGGCCTGGCTACACCTTC. Its protein is CASSLIAPRPGYTF. The full variable domain, completed using reference TRBV5-6 and TRBJ1-2, is DAGVTQSPTHLIKTRGQQVTLRCSPKSGHDTVSWYQQALGQGPQFIFQYYEEEERQRGNFPDRFSGHQFPNYSSELNVNALLLGDSALYLCASSLIAPRPGYTFGSGTRLTVV.

The table lists this clonotype with many counts. V usage is TRBV4-1 and J usage is TRBJ2-6; TRBD1 aligns across 9 bases. The CDR3 is 23 residues long. Per the germline V gene, CDR1 is MGHRA and CDR2 is YSYEKL. V was pared by 2 bases and J by 0 bases, with 20 bases of the junction left unmatched. The CDR3 sequence: CASSQYPGTGLGRTRSGANVLTF. In DNA form, the CDR3 reads TGCGCCAGCAGCCAATATCCCGGGACAGGGTTAGGTCGTACGCGCTCTGGGGCCAACGTCCTGACTTTC.

This clonotype appeared many times. V and J are TRBV27 and TRBJ1-5, with 7 nucleotides matching TRBD1. J gave up 7 bases and V 3 bases, and 6 bases lay outside the gene matches. Germline values: CDR1 MNHEY, CDR2 SMNVEV (reference sequence). This CDR3 has 14 residues. In DNA form, the CDR3 reads TGTGCCAGCAGTTTCATAGGGGGCGGCCAGCCCCAGCATTTT. It specifies CASSFIGGGQPQHF.

This clonotype has ten or more counts. Germline is not matched at one junction end, which may reflect a read error. The chain combines TRBV7-9 with TRBJ1-6, with 8 nucleotides matching TRBD1. This CDR3 region has 12 residues. CDR1 SEHNR and CDR2 FQNEAQ come from the germline V gene (reference sequence). The CDR3 sequence is CASSLGQAPLHF. In DNA form, the CDR3 reads TGTGCCAGCAGCTTGGGACAGGCACCTCTCCACTTT.

This clonotype was recorded at least ten times. This sequence joins TRBV12-3 or TRBV12-4 and TRBJ2-3, with 7 bases that match TRBD1. This CDR3 region has 15 residues. Trimming at V came to 2 bases and at J to 6 bases, leaving 8 bases not matched to a gene. DNA of the CDR3: TGTGCCAGCAGTTTAAGGCAGGGGGAAAAGGATACGCAGTATTTT. Its translation: CASSLRQGEKDTQYF.

This sequence joins TRBV28 and TRBJ1-1, with D possibly being TRBD1 (5 bases). This CDR3 has 14 residues. Per the germline V gene, CDR1 is MDHEN and CDR2 is SYDVKM. The V and J ends lost 6 bases and 0 bases respectively, with 11 bases between them. CDR3 coding DNA: TGTGCCAGCAGCGGGGGAGGGATGAACACTGAAGCTTTCTTT. Its protein is CASSGGGMNTEAFF. Filled out from reference TRBV28 and TRBJ1-1, the complete variable domain reads DVKVTQSSRYLVKRTGEKVFLECVQDMDHENMFWYRQDPGLGLRLIYFSYDVKMKEKGDIPEGYSVSREKKERFSLILESASTNQTSMYLCASSGGGMNTEAFFGQGTRLTVV.

This clonotype was seen repeatedly, ten times or more. The V gene is TRBV29-1, the J gene TRBJ2-1, with 12 positions matching TRBD1. The CDR3 loop spans 15 amino acids. Germline-derived CDR1 and CDR2 are SQVTM and ANQGSEA. Trimming removed 6 bases from V and 7 bases from J; junction bases left unmatched: 10. Here the CDR3 reads CSVHRDRGRINEQFF. CDR3 DNA: TGCAGCGTCCACCGGGACAGGGGGCGCATAAATGAGCAGTTCTTC.

This clonotype was recorded at least ten times. V usage is TRBV20-1 and J usage is TRBJ1-2; 10 bases align to TRBD1. Germline loops: CDR1 DFQATT, CDR2 SNEGSKA (reference sequence). The ends lost 1 base at V and 7 bases at J; junction bases unmatched: 0. There are 12 residues in the CDR3. The CDR3 sequence: CSARGQGAGYTF. In DNA form, the CDR3 reads TGCAGTGCTAGAGGACAGGGGGCTGGCTACACCTTC.

This clonotype was picked up many times. This chain joins TRBV12-1 and TRBJ1-1; TRBD1 is the table's D call and was not checked against the DNA. TRBV12-1 is given as a pseudogene. The CDR3 spans 16 residues. DNA for the CDR3: TGTGCCAGCAGCTGGCCCTGGGAGGGGGCGAACACTGAAGCTTTCTTT. Its protein product is CASSWPWEGANTEAFF.

Many counts were recorded for this clonotype. The chain recombines TRBV1 with TRBJ2-7; the table gives TRBD2 as D, unverified against the DNA. TRBV1 is described as a pseudogene. There are 18 residues in the CDR3. The CDR3 loop reads CTSSHGLAGGPSPYEQYF. The CDR3 DNA is TGCACCAGCAGCCATGGACTAGCGGGAGGGCCGTCCCCCTACGAGCAGTACTTC.

The chain uses TRBV18 and TRBJ2-1; D may be TRBD1 (6 bases). The CDR3 length is 13 residues. Germline CDR1 reads KGHSH; CDR2 reads LQKENI. Trimming took off 1 base at V and 8 bases at J, with 9 bases between the two ends. The CDR3 nucleotides read TGTGCCAGCTCACCACACAGGGATCATGAGCAGTTCTTC. As protein: CASSPHRDHEQFF.

This clonotype was counted a few times. The gene calls are TRBV28 and TRBJ1-4, with D unclear. V was pared by 10 bases and J by 4 bases, with 13 bases between. Germline V gene lookup returns CDR1 MDHEN and CDR2 SYDVKM. The CDR3 is 13 residues long. The CDR3 loop reads CATLGSGNEKLFF. The CDR3 nucleotides are TGTGCCACTCTTGGCTCTGGTAATGAAAAACTGTTTTTT.

The table lists this clonotype with a few counts. As DNA, the CDR3 is TGTGCCAGCAGCCCGTTTATTTTCCTAGCGGGAGGGCCGGGTACCGGGGAGCTGTTTTTT. This codes for CASSPFIFLAGGPGTGELFF. The chain has TRBV7-2 and TRBJ2-2; 12 bases fit TRBD2. Germline V lookup: CDR1 SGHTA, CDR2 FQGNSA. V lost 5 bases to trimming and J lost 5 bases; unmatched junction nucleotides: 18. The CDR3 extends over 20 amino acids.